This TCR beta chain was found in a study of OX40 agonist ivuxolimab in advanced cancers. As for the study in general: The dose-escalation cohort was around 83% male, with a mean age of about 56 years, ranging roughly 20 to 90.

With regard to this clone: The target antigen is unknown.

Produced via immunoSEQ multiplex PCR; TCRdb's table is partial and in-frame only. The data contain fewer than 80,000 clones, 75% to 90% of them singletons. This CDR3 contains 16 residues. Germline V gene sequence: CDR1 SGDLS, CDR2 YYNGEE. Trimming cost V 3 bases and J 4 bases, with 16 bases left between them. Study outcomes and limitations: Expanded peripheral T-cell antigen specificity went undetermined. Blood T cells, both CD4+ and CD8+, expanded clonally by week 6 at 0.1 to 3.0 mg/kg.

The V and J genes are TRBV9 and TRBJ2-2, with D tentatively TRBD1 (7 bases). The sequencing here drew on CD4+ or CD8+ T cells sorted from blood, taken in a trial of the OX40 agonist ivuxolimab. This receptor was obtained from an adult with an advanced solid tumor such as melanoma, head and neck, liver or kidney cancer. CDR3 sequence (DNA): TGTGCCAGCAGCGCGACCCGGGGGACAGCCACCGGGGAGCTGTTTTTT. The encoded protein is CASSATRGTATGELFF.